This T cell receptor beta chain emerged from a study of OX40 agonist ivuxolimab in advanced cancers. Clones were sequenced by immunoSEQ multiplex PCR, and TCRdb holds only the in-frame ones, with some missing. Of tens of thousands of clones detected, approximately 85% appear once; the ten largest clones hold 11%. Autoimmune disease history or systemic immunosuppression led to patients being barred. Sequencing was performed on CD4+ or CD8+ T cells sorted from blood, taken in a trial of the OX40 agonist ivuxolimab. This sequence was found in an adult with an advanced solid tumor such as melanoma, head and neck, liver or kidney cancer.

The CDR3 nucleotides read TGTGCCAGCAGTGCCACAGGGGTAGGGACTGAAGCTTTCTTT. Translating gives CASSATGVGTEAFF. The chain joins TRBV2 to TRBJ1-1, with 7 bases identical to TRBD1. Looked up from germline, CDR1 is SNHLY and CDR2 is FYNNEI. Unmatched junction bases numbered 7, after V lost 4 bases and J lost 5 bases. This CDR3 spans 14 amino acids.